The present T cell receptor (beta chain) was sequenced within a study of T cell responses to AZD1222 COVID-19 vaccine. The protocol was immunoSEQ multiplex PCR, while the TCRdb copy is restricted to in-frame clones and leaves out a portion. The sample lists 100,000 to 150,000 clones; roughly 84% were seen once. Germline V gene sequence: CDR1 SGHRS, CDR2 YFSETQ. This CDR3 has 15 amino acids. Trimming removed 6 bases from V and 2 bases from J, with 15 bases in between. General study points: Close to half of all spike-specific TCRs reportedly target regions of the variants that are unmutated. CD4 TCRs associated with vaccination spanned spike, dominating at 160-218 and 743-854. Most donors were white British, females outnumbered males, and clonal diversity was possibly underestimated.

Note on this clone: Its antigen is unknown.

The input for sequencing was peripheral blood, taken on day 0 of AZD1222 vaccination. This TCR derives from an adult in good health. The V gene is TRBV5-1, the J gene TRBJ2-1, with a tentative D call TRBD2 (6 bases). Written as DNA, the CDR3 is TGCGCCAGCAAGGCCGGGACTGGGACCTACAATGAGCAGTTCTTC. This encodes CASKAGTGTYNEQFF.